Below are 9 T cell receptor beta chains sequenced from a single sample in a study of blood T cell repertoires in COVID-19. TCRdb keeps only in-frame clones here, not all; method: immunoSEQ multiplex PCR. The table includes fewer than 200,000 clones, roughly 80% detected once. The material sequenced was PBMCs or T cells enriched from blood (not recorded which). The origin of the receptors is a woman aged 40-49 years with acute COVID-19.

The chain uses TRBV24-1 and TRBJ2-3; the match to TRBD2 covers 8 bases. CDR3 size: 15 residues. The V segment lost 0 bases and the J segment 6 bases; nucleotides outside the gene matches: 4. Germline CDR1 KGHDR, CDR2 SFDVKD. The CDR3 protein is CATSDLGGLVDTQYF. The CDR3 DNA follows: TGTGCCACCAGTGATTTGGGGGGACTAGTGGATACGCAGTATTTT.

The V gene is TRBV25-1, the J gene TRBJ2-5, with 9 bases identical to TRBD2. V lost 8 bases, J lost 9 bases, and 4 bases stayed unmatched. The CDR3 has 11 residues. The germline V gene has CDR1 MGHDK and CDR2 SYGVNS. CDR3 loop: CASGGLAPQYF. CDR3 sequence (DNA): TGTGCCAGCGGGGGACTAGCCCCCCAGTACTTC.

This chain joins TRBV5-6 and TRBJ1-6; 7 nucleotides match TRBD1. The CDR3 is 15 residues long. Germline V gene data show CDR1 as SGHDT and CDR2 as YYEEEE. The V and J ends lost 3 bases and 4 bases, in that order; junction bases with no gene match: 4. CDR3 nucleotide sequence: TGTGCCAGCAGCTACAGGGGCCTTTATAATTCACCCCTCCACTTT. Translation: CASSYRGLYNSPLHF.

CDR3 protein: CASRTLAGGDTQYF. The CDR3 region has the DNA TGTGCCAGCAGAACCCTAGCGGGCGGAGATACGCAGTATTTT. The gene calls are TRBV6-5 and TRBJ2-3; 8 bases match TRBD2. Germline V CDR1 and CDR2: MNHEY, SVGAGI. The CDR3 contains 14 residues. V was pared by 6 bases and J by 5 bases, with 7 bases of the junction left unmatched.

V and J are TRBV5-6 and TRBJ2-2, with a tentative D call TRBD1 (5 bases). Germline CDR1 is SGHDT and CDR2 is YYEEEE. The CDR3 is 17 residues long. The V and J ends lost 0 bases and 1 base respectively, with 13 bases between them. This CDR3 is CASSLAVGQVNTGELFF. The DNA of the CDR3 is TGTGCCAGCAGCTTGGCGGTGGGGCAGGTGAACACCGGGGAGCTGTTTTTT.

Note on this clone: Other DNA variants within this sample encode the same CDR3. The genes are TRBV11-2 and TRBJ2-2; 7 bases map to TRBD1. Germline CDR1 SGHAT, CDR2 FQNNGV. CDR3 size: 14 residues. Unmatched junction bases numbered 4, after V lost 5 bases and J lost 4 bases. The CDR3 DNA is TGTGCCAGCAGCCTGGGACAGACCACCGGGGAGCTGTTTTTT. Translated: CASSLGQTTGELFF.

The chain has TRBV28 and TRBJ2-1, with D unclear. This CDR3 comprises 13 residues. Germline CDR1 reads MDHEN; CDR2 reads SYDVKM. V was trimmed by 8 bases and J by 1 base, leaving 9 bases between them. CDR3 region: CASFGLSYNEQFF. The DNA of the CDR3 is TGTGCCAGCTTCGGTCTGTCCTACAATGAGCAGTTCTTC.

This clone was counted a few times. DNA of the CDR3: TGCGCCAGCAGGGGTTGGACCTCCGGGACAGGGAGGGGTGACACTGAAGCTTTCTTT. This encodes CASRGWTSGTGRGDTEAFF. The chain couples TRBV5-1 to TRBJ1-1; 9 bases are a match to TRBD1. Trimming cost V 5 bases and J 3 bases; bases outside gene matches: 20. CDR3 length equals 19 residues. Per the germline V gene, CDR1 is SGHRS and CDR2 is YFSETQ.

This chain uses TRBV11-3 with TRBJ2-1; 7 bases match TRBD2. V lost 2 bases, J lost 1 base, and 5 bases stayed unmatched. The germline V gene encodes CDR1 SGHNT and CDR2 YENEEA. The CDR3 extends over 16 amino acids. In DNA form, the CDR3 reads TGTGCCAGCAGCTTACGCGGGACTAATTCCTACAATGAGCAGTTCTTC. It is translated as CASSLRGTNSYNEQFF.